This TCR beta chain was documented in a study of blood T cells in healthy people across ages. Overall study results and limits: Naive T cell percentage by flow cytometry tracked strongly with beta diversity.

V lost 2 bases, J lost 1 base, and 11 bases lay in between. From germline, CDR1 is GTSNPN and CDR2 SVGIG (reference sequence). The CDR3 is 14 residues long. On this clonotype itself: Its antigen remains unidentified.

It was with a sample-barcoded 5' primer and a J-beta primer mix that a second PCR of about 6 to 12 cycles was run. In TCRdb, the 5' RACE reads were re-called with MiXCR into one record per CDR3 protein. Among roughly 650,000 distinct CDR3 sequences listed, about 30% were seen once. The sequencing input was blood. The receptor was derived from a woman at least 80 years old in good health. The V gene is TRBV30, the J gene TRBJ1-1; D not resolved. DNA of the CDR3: TGTGCCTGGAGTCCCGACGGAACGAACACTGAAGCTTTCTTT. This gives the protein CAWSPDGTNTEAFF.